This T cell receptor beta chain was sequenced in a study of T cell repertoires in cytomegalovirus infection. Overall study results and limits: CMV-specific TCR beta clonotypes restricted by HLA-C dominated the ex vivo response.

Using its own MiXCR run on the reads, TCRdb lists one record per CDR3 protein. The sample has some 680,000 distinct CDR3 sequences; under 40% are singletons. CDR3 length: 15 residues. Per germline, CDR1 SGHTA and CDR2 FQGNSA. V lost 3 bases and J lost 4; bases outside the gene matches: 7. At least ten counts were recorded for this clonotype. No antigen is known for it. This sequence was found in a human donor in good health (CMV status not recorded). Some clones in this sample may be carry-over from other donors' samples. Sequencing input: PBMCs. V gene TRBV7-2 combines with J gene TRBJ2-7; 9 bases are shared with TRBD1. CDR3 sequence reads: CASSFIQGAIYEQYF. CDR3 DNA sequence: TGTGCCAGCAGCTTTATACAGGGGGCGATTTACGAGCAGTACTTC. Variable domain in full (rest from reference TRBV7-2 and TRBJ2-7): GAGVSQSPSNKVTEKGKDVELRCDPISGHTALYWYRQSLGQGLEFLIYFQGNSAPDKSGLPSDRFSAERTGGSVSTLTIQRTQQEDSAVYLCASSFIQGAIYEQYFGPGTRLTVT.